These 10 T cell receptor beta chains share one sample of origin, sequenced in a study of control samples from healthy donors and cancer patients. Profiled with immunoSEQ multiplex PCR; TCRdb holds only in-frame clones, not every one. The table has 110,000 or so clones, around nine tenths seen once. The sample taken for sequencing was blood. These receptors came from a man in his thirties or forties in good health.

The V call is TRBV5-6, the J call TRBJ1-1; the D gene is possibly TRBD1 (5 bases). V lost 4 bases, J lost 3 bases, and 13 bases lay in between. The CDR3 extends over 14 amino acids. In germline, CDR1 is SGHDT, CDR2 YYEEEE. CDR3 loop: CASSPGGGDTEAFF. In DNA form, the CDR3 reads TGTGCCAGCAGCCCTGGGGGAGGGGACACTGAAGCTTTCTTT.

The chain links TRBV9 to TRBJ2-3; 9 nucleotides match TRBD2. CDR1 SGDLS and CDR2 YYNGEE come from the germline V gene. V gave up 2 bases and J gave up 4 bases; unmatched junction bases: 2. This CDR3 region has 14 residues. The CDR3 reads CASSVGGGADTQYF. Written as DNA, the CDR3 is TGTGCCAGCAGCGTCGGCGGGGGGGCAGATACGCAGTATTTT.

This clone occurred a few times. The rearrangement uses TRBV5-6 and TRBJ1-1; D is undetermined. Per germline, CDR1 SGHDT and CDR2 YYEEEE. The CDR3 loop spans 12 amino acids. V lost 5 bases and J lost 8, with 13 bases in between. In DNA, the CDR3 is TGTGCCAGCAGTATAAGAGGGCGGGAAGCTTTCTTT. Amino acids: CASSIRGREAFF. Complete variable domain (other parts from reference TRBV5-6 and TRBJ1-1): DAGVTQSPTHLIKTRGQQVTLRCSPKSGHDTVSWYQQALGQGPQFIFQYYEEEERQRGNFPDRFSGHQFPNYSSELNVNALLLGDSALYLCASSIRGREAFFGQGTRLTVV.

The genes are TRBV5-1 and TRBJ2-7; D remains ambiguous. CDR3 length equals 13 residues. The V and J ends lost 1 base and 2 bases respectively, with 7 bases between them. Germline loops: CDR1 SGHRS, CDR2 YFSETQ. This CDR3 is CASSLSAAYEQYF. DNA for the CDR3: TGCGCCAGCAGCTTGTCTGCAGCCTACGAGCAGTACTTC.

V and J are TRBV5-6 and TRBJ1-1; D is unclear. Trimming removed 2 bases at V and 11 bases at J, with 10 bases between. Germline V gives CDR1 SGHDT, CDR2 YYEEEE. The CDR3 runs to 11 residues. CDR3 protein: CASSLSQVAFF. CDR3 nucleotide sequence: TGTGCCAGCAGCTTAAGCCAGGTGGCTTTCTTT.

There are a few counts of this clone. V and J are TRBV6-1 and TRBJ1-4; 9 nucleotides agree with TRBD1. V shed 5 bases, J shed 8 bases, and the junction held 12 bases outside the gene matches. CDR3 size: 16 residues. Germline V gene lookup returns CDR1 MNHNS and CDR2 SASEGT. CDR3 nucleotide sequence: TGTGCCAGCAGTAAAGGAAACAGGGGGCGTGGGGAAAAACTGTTTTTT. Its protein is CASSKGNRGRGEKLFF.

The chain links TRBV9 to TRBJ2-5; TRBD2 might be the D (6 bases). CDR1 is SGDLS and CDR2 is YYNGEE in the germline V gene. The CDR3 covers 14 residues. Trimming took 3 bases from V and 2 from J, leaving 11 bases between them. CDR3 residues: CASSGPGVQETQYF. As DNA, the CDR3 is TGTGCCAGCAGCGGGCCGGGGGTGCAAGAGACCCAGTACTTC. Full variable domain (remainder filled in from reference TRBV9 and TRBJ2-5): DSGVTQTPKHLITATGQRVTLRCSPRSGDLSVYWYQQSLDQGLQFLIQYYNGEERAKGNILERFSAQQFPDLHSELNLSSLELGDSALYFCASSGPGVQETQYFGPGTRLLVL.

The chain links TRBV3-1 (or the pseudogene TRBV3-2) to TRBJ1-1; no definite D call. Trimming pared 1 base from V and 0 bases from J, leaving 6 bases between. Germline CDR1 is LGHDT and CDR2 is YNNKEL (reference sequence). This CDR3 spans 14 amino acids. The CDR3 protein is CASSQGRMNTEAFF. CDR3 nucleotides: TGTGCCAGCAGCCAAGGACGGATGAACACTGAAGCTTTCTTT.

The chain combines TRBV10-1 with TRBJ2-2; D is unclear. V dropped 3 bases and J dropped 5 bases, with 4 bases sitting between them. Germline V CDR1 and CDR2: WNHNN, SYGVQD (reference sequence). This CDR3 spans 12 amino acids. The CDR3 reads CASSEWTGELFF. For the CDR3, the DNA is TGCGCCAGCAGTGAATGGACCGGGGAGCTGTTTTTT.

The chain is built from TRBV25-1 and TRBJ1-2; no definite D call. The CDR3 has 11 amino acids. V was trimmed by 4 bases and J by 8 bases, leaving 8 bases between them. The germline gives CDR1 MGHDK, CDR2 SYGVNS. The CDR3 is CASSAGIGYTF. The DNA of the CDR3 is TGTGCCAGCAGTGCCGGGATCGGCTACACCTTC.